This T cell receptor (beta chain) originates from a study of healthy donors' naive CD4 and CD8 T cells. Whole-study context: Donors spanned ages 20-25, 40-50 and 60-70 years, half female. Whole-study findings and limits: Positive CDR3 charge linked to CD4+ cells, negative to CD8+ cells.

The CDR3 has 17 amino acids. Losses at the gene ends were 1 base for V and 6 bases for J; bases not matched to a gene: 14. Germline V gene lookup returns CDR1 DFQATT and CDR2 SNEGSKA (reference sequence). Concerning this clonotype: The target antigen is unknown.

Each TCR library used roughly 0.45 ug of total RNA and a linear amplification protocol. TCRdb ran MiXCR on the reads and lists one entry per CDR3 protein. The top ten hold approximately 2.5% of the sample, which has 180,000 or so distinct CDR3 sequences, around 80% seen once. The sequence derives from a pool of human donors in good health; the sample pools cells from several healthy donors. The chain joins TRBV20-1 to TRBJ2-2, with TRBD2 matching over 7 bases. The sample comprised naive CD4+ and CD8+ T cells sorted from blood, pooled from several donors. CDR3 sequence reads: CSARVVVGGSGPGELFF. DNA for the CDR3: TGCAGTGCTAGAGTGGTTGTCGGCGGGAGCGGTCCCGGGGAGCTGTTTTTT.